This TCR beta chain was obtained from a study of cytomegalovirus exposure and HLA in healthy donors. A remark on this clone: Its antigen is unknown.

Method: immunoSEQ multiplex PCR; TCRdb's copy keeps in-frame clones and lacks some. Of over 100,000 clones detected, 85% to 90% appear once; the ten largest clones hold about 6%. The CDR3 is made up of 14 amino acids. Trimming took 6 bases from V and 6 from J; bases not matched to a gene: 10. Germline V gene lookup returns CDR1 MGHRA and CDR2 YSYEKL. Findings of the study overall: According to a subsequent analysis, TCR clusters from the first cohort were inclined to appear together in the roughly 120 validation repertoires.

The chain couples TRBV4-1 to TRBJ1-2; the match to TRBD1 covers 7 bases. The sample taken for sequencing was PBMCs. The TCR was taken from a woman in her late teens or twenties in good health and CMV-seropositive. CDR3 nucleotide sequence: TGCGCCAGCAGTCAACTATTGGACAGGAATGGCTACACCTTC. It yields the protein CASSQLLDRNGYTF.